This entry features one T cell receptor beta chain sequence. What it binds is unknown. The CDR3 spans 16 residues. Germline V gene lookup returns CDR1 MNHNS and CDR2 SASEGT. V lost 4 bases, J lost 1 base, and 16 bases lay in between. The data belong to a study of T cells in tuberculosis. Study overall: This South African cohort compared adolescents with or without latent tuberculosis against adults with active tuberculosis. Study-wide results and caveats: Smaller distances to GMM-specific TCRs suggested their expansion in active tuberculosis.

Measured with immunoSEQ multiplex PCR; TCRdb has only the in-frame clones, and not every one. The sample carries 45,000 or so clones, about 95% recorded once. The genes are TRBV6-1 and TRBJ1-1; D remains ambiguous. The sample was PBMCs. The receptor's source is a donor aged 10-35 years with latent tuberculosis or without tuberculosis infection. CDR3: CASSVQVGGWNTEAFF. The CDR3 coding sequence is TGTGCCAGCAGTGTCCAGGTAGGAGGGTGGAACACTGAAGCTTTCTTT.